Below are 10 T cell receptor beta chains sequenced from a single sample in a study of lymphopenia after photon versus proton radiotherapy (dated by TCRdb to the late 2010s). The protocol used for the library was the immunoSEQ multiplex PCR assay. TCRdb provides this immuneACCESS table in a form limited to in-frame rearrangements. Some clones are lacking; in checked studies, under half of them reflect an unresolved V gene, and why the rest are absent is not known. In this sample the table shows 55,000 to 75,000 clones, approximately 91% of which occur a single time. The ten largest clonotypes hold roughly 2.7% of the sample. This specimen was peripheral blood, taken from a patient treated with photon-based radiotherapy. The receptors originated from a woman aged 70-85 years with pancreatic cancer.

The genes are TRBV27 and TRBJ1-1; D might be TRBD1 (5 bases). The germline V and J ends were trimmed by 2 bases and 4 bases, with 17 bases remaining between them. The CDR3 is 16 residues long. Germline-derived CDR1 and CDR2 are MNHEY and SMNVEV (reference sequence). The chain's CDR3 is CASSLGSWGVGTEAFF. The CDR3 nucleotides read TGTGCCAGCAGTTTAGGTTCCTGGGGGGTCGGCACTGAAGCTTTCTTT.

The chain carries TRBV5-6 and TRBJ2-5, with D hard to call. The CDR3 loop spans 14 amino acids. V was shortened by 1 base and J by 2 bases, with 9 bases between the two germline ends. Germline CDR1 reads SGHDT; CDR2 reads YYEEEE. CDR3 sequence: CASSLSGFQETQYF. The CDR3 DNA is TGTGCCAGCAGCTTGTCTGGGTTTCAAGAGACCCAGTACTTC.

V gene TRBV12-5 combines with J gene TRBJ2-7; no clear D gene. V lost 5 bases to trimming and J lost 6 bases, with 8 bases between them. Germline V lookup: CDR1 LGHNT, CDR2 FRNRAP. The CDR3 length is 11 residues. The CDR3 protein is CASGPPVEQYF. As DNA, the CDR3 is TGTGCTAGTGGTCCCCCCGTCGAGCAGTACTTC.

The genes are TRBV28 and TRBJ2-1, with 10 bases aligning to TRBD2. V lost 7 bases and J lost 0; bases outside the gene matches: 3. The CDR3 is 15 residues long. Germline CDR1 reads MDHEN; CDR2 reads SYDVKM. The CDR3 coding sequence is TGTGCCAGCAACCTAGCGGGAGCCTCCTACAATGAGCAGTTCTTC. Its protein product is CASNLAGASYNEQFF.

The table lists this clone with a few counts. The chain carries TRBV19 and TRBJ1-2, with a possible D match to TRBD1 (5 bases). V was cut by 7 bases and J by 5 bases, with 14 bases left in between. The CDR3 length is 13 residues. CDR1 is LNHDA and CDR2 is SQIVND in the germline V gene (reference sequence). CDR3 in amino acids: CASTNPGSYGYTF. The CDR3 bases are TGTGCCAGTACAAACCCAGGGAGTTATGGCTACACCTTC.

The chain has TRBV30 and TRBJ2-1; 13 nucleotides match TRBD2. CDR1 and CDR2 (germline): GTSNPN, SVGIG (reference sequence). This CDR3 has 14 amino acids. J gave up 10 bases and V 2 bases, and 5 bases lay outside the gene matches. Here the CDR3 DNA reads TGTGCCTGGAGTAGTGGACTAGCGGGAGACGAGCAGTTCTTC. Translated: CAWSSGLAGDEQFF.

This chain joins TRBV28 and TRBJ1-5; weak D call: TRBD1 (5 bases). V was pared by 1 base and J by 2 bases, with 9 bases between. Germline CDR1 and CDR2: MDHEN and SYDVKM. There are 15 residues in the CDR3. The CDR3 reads CASSLYQGGNQPQHF. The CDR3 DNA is TGTGCCAGCAGTTTATACCAGGGAGGCAATCAGCCCCAGCATTTT.

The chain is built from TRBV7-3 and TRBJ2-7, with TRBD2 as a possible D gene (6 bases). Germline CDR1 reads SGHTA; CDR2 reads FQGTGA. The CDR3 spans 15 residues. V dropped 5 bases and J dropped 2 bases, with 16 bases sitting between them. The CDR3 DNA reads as TGTGCCAGCAGCCCCGACGGGGGAGTCACCTACGAGCAGTACTTC. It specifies CASSPDGGVTYEQYF.

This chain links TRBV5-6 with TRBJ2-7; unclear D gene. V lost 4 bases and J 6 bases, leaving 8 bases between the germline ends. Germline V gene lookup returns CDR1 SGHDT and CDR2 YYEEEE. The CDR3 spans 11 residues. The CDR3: CASSLDGEQYF. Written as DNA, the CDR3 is TGTGCCAGCAGCCTGGACGGCGAGCAGTACTTC.

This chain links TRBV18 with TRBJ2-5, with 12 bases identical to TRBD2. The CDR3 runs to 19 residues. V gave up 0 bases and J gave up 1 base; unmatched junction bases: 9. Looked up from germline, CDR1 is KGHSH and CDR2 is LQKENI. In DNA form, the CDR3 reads TGTGCCAGCTCACCACCGAGTACTAGCGGGAGGACCTCCCAAGAGACCCAGTACTTC. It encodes CASSPPSTSGRTSQETQYF.